This entry is about one TCR beta chain. Its antigen is not known. This sample was taken from a study of response to subunit inactivated influenza vaccine. CDR3 length equals 17 residues. Per germline, CDR1 MDHEN and CDR2 SYDVKM. The junction had 4 bases not matched to a gene; V was cut back by 8 bases and J by 1 base. Study conclusions and caveats: Seasonal influenza vaccination, on each occasion, was suggested by the authors to recruit few new T cells.

TCRdb used MiXCR to reprocess the RT-PCR reads, holding one entry per CDR3 protein. The sample carries under 950,000 distinct CDR3 sequences, 21% recorded once. The input for sequencing was PBMCs from blood, taken 5 to 6 days after vaccination. This clonotype was obtained from a man aged 45-60 years who received an inactivated influenza vaccine. The rearrangement uses TRBV28 and TRBJ2-6, with TRBD2 matching over 14 bases. The CDR3 protein is CASLGLAGVSGANVLTF. Written as DNA, the CDR3 is TGTGCCAGCTTGGGACTAGCGGGAGTATCTGGGGCCAACGTCCTGACTTTC.